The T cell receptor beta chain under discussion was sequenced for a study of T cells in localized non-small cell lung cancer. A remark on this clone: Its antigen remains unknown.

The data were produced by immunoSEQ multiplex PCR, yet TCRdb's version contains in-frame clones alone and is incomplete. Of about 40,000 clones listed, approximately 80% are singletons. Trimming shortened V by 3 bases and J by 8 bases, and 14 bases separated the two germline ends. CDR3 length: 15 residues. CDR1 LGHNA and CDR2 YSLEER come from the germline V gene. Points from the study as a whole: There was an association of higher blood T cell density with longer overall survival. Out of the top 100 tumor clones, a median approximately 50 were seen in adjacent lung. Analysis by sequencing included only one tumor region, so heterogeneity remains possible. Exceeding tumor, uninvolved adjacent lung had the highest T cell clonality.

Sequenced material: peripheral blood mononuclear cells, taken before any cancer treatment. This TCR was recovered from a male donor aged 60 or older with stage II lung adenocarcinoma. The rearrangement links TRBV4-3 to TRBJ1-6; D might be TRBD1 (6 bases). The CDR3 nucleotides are TGCGCCAGCAGCCAGACCCGACAGGACGATTCACCCCTCCACTTT. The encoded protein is CASSQTRQDDSPLHF.